This T cell receptor beta chain stems from a study of identical twins. General study results and limits: Where beta out-of-frame sequences were concerned, excess twin sharing was weaker. Monozygotic twins shared more out-of-frame TCR alpha than recombination models predicted.

The trim removed 1 base at V and 3 bases at J, leaving 7 bases unmatched. Germline CDR1 reads MGHDK; CDR2 reads SYGVNS. This CDR3 is built from 17 residues. About this clonotype: Its antigen is unidentified.

TCRdb used MiXCR to reprocess the 5' RACE reads, holding one entry per CDR3 protein. Of more than 400,000 distinct CDR3 sequences detected, around 15% appear once; the ten largest clones hold about 0.4%. The same sample was also used in a study of yellow fever vaccine responses in identical twins.

The chain is built from TRBV25-1 and TRBJ2-3; 10 bases are shared with TRBD1. This sequence was found in a woman aged 18-29 years in good health. The sample consisted of CD4+ T cells sorted from blood. The chain's CDR3 is CASSEWWDRGSTDTQYF. The CDR3 DNA sequence: TGTGCCAGCAGTGAATGGTGGGACAGGGGATCGACAGATACGCAGTATTTT.